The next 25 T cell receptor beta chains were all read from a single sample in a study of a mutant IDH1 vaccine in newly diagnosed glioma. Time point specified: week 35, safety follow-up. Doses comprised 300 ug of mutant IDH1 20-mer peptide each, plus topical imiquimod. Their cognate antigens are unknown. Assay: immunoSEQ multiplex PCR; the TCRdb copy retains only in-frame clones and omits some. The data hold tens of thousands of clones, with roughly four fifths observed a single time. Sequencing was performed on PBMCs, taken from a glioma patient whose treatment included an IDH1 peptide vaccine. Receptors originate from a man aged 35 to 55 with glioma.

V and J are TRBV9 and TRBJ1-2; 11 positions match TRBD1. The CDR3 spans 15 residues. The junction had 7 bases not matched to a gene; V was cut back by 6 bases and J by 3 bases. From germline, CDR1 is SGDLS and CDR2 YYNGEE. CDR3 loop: CASNLRTGGDYGYTF. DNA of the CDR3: TGTGCCAGCAACCTCAGGACAGGGGGCGACTATGGCTACACCTTC.

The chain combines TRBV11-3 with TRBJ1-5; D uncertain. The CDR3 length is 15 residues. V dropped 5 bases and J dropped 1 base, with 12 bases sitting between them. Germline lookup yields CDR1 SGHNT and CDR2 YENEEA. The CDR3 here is CASSGKVGSNQPQHF. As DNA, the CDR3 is TGTGCCAGCAGCGGTAAGGTAGGCAGCAATCAGCCCCAGCATTTT.

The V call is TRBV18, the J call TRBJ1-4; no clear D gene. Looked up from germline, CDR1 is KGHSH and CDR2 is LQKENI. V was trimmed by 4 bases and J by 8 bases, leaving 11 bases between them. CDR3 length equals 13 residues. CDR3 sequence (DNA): TGTGCCAGCTCACGGGCCCAGCGGGAAAAACTGTTTTTT. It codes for CASSRAQREKLFF.

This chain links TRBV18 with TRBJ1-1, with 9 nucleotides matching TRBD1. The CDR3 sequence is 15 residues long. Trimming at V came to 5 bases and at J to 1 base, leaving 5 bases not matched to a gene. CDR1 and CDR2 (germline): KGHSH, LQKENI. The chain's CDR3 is CASSSTGQGNTEAFF. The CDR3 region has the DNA TGTGCCAGCTCATCAACGGGACAGGGGAACACTGAAGCTTTCTTT.

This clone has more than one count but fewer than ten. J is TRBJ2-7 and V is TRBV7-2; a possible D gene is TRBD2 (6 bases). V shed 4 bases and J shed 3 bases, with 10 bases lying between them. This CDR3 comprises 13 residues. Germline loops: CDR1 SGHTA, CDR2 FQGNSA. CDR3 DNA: TGTGCCAGCAGCTGGGGGGTTGACTACGAGCAGTACTTC. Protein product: CASSWGVDYEQYF.

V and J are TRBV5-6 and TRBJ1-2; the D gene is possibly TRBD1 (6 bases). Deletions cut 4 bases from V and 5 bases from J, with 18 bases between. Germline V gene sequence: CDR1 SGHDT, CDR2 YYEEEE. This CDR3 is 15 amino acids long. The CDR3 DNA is TGTGCCAGCAGCGCCGGAACAGGGTGGGGGTATGGCTACACCTTC. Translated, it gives CASSAGTGWGYGYTF.

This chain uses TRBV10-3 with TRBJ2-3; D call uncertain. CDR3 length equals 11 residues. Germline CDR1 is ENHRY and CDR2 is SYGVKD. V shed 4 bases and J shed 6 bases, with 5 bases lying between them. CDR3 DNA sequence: TGTGCCATCAGTGCGGTGGATACGCAGTATTTT. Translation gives CAISAVDTQYF.

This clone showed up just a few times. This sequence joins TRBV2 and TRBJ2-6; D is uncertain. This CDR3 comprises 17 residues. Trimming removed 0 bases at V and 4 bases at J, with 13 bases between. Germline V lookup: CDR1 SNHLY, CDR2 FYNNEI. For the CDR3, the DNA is TGTGCCAGCAGTGAAGCGCTCCAGGCCCCAGGGGCCAACGTCCTGACTTTC. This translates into CASSEALQAPGANVLTF.

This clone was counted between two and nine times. The CDR3 DNA reads as TGTGCCAGTAGTATAGGGACATCGAACACTGAAGCTTTCTTT. Amino acids: CASSIGTSNTEAFF. This chain uses TRBV19 with TRBJ1-1; possibly TRBD1 for D (5 bases). The germline V gene has CDR1 LNHDA and CDR2 SQIVND (reference sequence). This CDR3 contains 14 residues. V was trimmed by 1 base and J by 1 base, leaving 7 bases between them.

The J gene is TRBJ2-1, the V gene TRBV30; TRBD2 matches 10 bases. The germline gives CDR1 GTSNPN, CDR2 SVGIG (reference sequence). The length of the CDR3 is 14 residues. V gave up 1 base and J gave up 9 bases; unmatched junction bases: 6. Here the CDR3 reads CAWSELAGESEQFF. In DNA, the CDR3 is TGTGCCTGGAGTGAGCTAGCGGGAGAATCTGAGCAGTTCTTC.

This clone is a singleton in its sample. The CDR3 loop is CASSIIQSTGELFF. In DNA, the CDR3 is TGTGCCAGTAGTATAATACAGAGCACCGGGGAGCTGTTTTTT. The gene calls are TRBV19 and TRBJ2-2; D is undetermined. V shed 2 bases and J shed 4 bases, with 8 bases lying between them. The CDR3 consists of 14 residues. Per the germline V gene, CDR1 is LNHDA and CDR2 is SQIVND (reference sequence).

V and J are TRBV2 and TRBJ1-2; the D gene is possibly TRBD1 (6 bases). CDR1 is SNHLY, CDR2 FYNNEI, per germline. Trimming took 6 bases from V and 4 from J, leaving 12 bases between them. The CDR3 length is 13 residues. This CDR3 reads CASSQQGRYGYTF. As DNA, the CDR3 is TGTGCCAGCAGCCAACAGGGTCGCTATGGCTACACCTTC.

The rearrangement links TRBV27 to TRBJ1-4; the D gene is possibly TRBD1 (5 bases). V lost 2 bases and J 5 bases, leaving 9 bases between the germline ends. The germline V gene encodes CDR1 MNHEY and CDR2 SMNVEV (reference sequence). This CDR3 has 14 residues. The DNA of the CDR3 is TGTGCCAGCAGTTTAACCAGGGCAAATGAAAAACTGTTTTTT. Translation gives CASSLTRANEKLFF.

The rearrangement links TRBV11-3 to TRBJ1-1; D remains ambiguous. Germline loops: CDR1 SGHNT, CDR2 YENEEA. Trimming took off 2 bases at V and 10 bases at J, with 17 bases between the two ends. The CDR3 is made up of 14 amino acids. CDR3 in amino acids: CASSLSHSEGVAFF. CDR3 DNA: TGTGCCAGCAGCTTATCCCACTCGGAGGGTGTAGCTTTCTTT.

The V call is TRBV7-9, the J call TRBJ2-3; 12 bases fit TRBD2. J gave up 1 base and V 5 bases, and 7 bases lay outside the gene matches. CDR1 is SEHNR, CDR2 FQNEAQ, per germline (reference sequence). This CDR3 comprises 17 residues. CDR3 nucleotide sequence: TGTGCCAGCAGCCCGGGACTAGCGGGTCGTCGCACAGATACGCAGTATTTT. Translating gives CASSPGLAGRRTDTQYF.

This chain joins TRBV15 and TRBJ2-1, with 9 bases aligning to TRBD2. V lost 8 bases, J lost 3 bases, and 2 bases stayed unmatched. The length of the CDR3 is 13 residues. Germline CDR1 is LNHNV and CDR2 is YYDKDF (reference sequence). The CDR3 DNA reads TGTGCCACCCATAGCGGGGGCTACAATGAGCAGTTCTTC. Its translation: CATHSGGYNEQFF.

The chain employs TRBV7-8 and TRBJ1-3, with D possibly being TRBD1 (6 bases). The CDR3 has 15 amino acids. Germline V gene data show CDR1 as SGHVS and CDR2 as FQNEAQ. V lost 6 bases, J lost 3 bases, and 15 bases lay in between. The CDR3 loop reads CASRDSRFSGNTIYF. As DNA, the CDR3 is TGTGCCAGCAGGGACAGCCGTTTCAGTGGAAACACCATATATTTT.

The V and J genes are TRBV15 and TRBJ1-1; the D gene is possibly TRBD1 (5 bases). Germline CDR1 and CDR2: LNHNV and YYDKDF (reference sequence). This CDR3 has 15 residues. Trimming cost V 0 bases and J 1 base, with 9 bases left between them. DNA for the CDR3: TGTGCCACCAGCAGAGATCGGAGGGGGAACACTGAAGCTTTCTTT. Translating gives CATSRDRRGNTEAFF.

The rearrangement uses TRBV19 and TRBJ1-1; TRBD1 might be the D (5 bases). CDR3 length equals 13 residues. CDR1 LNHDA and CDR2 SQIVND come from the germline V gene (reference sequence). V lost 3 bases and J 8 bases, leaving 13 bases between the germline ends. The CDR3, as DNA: TGTGCCAGTAGTATGAATCTCGGGGGGGAAGCTTTCTTT. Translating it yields CASSMNLGGEAFF. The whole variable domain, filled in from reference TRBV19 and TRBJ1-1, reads DGGITQSPKYLFRKEGQNVTLSCEQNLNHDAMYWYRQDPGQGLRLIYYSQIVNDFQKGDIAEGYSVSREKKESFPLTVTSAQKNPTAFYLCASSMNLGGEAFFGQGTRLTVV.

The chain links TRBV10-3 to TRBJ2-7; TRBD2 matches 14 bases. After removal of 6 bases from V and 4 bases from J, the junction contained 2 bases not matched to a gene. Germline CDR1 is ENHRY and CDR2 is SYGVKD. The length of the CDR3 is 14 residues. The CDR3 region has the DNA TGTGCCATCAGCGGGACTAGCGGGGGTTACGAGCAGTACGTC. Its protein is CAISGTSGGYEQYV.

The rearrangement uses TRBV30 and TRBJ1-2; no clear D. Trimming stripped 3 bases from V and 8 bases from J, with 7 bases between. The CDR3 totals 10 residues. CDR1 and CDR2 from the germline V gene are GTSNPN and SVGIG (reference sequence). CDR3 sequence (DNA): TGTGCCTGGAGGAAGGGAGGCTACACCTTC. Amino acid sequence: CAWRKGGYTF.

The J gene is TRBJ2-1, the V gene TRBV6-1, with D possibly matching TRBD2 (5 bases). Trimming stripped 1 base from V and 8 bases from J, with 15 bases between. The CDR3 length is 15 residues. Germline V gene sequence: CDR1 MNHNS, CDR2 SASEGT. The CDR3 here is CASSEVNRGNDEQFF. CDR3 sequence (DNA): TGTGCCAGCAGTGAAGTAAACCGGGGTAACGATGAGCAGTTCTTC.

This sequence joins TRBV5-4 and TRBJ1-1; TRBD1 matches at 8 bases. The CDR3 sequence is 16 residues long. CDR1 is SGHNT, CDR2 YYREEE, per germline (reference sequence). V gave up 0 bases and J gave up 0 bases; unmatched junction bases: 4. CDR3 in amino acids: CASSLGRGQVNTEAFF. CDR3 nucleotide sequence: TGTGCCAGCAGCTTGGGCAGGGGGCAGGTGAACACTGAAGCTTTCTTT.

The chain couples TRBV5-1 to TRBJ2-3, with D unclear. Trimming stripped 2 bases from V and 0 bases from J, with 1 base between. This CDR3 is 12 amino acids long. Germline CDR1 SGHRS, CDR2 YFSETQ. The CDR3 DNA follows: TGCGCCAGCAGCTTAAGCACAGATACGCAGTATTTT. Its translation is CASSLSTDTQYF.

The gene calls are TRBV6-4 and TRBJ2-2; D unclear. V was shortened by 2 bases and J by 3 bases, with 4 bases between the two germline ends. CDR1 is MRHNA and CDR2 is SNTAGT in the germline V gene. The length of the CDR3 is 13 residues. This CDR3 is CASSDRDTGELFF. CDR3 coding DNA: TGTGCCAGCAGTGACAGGGACACCGGGGAGCTGTTTTTT.